This T cell receptor (beta chain) is drawn from a study of shared clonotypes between healthy human individuals. This clone was seen once. Different DNA sequences within this sample yield the same CDR3. J gave up 4 bases and V 0 bases, and 2 bases lay outside the gene matches. Per the germline V gene, CDR1 is WNHNN and CDR2 is SYGVQD (reference sequence). The CDR3 runs 15 residues. Profiled with immunoSEQ multiplex PCR; TCRdb holds only in-frame clones, not every one. This table holds some 2,100,000 clones, approximately 94% found once. Sample: naive CD4+ T cells sorted from blood. Specified subset: CD45RA+ positively selected. The rearrangement links TRBV10-1 to TRBJ2-1; 8 bases are shared with TRBD2. This TCR was sampled from a man aged 18 to 30 in good health. The CDR3, as DNA: TGCGCCAGCAGTGAGTCGGGGACTAGTTACAATGAGCAGTTCTTC. Its translation: CASSESGTSYNEQFF.